The T cell receptor (beta chain) described here comes from a study of blood T cell repertoires in COVID-19. Some clones are missing from TCRdb's copy, which holds only in-frame ones; the method was immunoSEQ multiplex PCR. Here the sample spans 150,000 to 200,000 clones, roughly 80% being singletons. This CDR3 has 16 amino acids. Germline assignment: CDR1 SGHRS and CDR2 YFSETQ. V lost 2 bases to trimming and J lost 7 bases; unmatched junction nucleotides: 10. This receptor was obtained from a man aged 50-60 years who had recovered from COVID-19. Sequencing was done on a sample of peripheral blood. This chain connects TRBV5-1 to TRBJ2-5, with 11 nucleotides matching TRBD2. This CDR3 is CASSLAGTSGGGTQYF. DNA of the CDR3: TGCGCCAGCAGCTTAGCCGGGACTAGCGGAGGGGGGACCCAGTACTTC.